These 23 T cell receptor beta chains were sequenced from one sample in a study of CD8+CD57+ T cells in acquired aplastic anemia (dated by TCRdb to the late 2010s). Sequencer: Illumina HiSeq 2000. TCR beta VDJ combination and CDR3 sequence profiling used genomic DNA as the template. TCRdb took the public reads, trimmed them with fastp at Q25, ran MiXCR for clone calling and kept in-frame beta chains. Rows matching on CDR3 protein sequence are summarized as one entry with the most common DNA and genes. In this sample the table shows about 190,000 distinct CDR3 sequences, 54% of which occur a single time. The ten largest make up 16% of the sample. The sequencing input was sorted CD4+, CD8+, or CD8+CD57+ T cells (not recorded which) from PBMCs. The receptor source for this set is a human donor in good health, serving as a control.

This clonotype has ten or more counts. The rearrangement uses TRBV6-2 or TRBV6-3 and TRBJ2-1; 8 nucleotides match TRBD1. Germline V lookup: CDR1 MNHEY, CDR2 SVGEGT. The CDR3 totals 16 residues. Losses at the gene ends were 6 bases for V and 14 bases for J; bases not matched to a gene: 21. For the CDR3, the DNA is TGTGCCAGCAGCTCCGCGTGGACAGGGTCGGGTGCCGATAAGTTCTTC. Translated, it gives CASSSAWTGSGADKFF.

V usage is TRBV29-1 and J usage is TRBJ2-6; D call uncertain. The CDR3 has 13 amino acids. The germline gives CDR1 SQVTM, CDR2 ANQGSEA. V shed 5 bases and J shed 2 bases, with 7 bases lying between them. This CDR3 is CSVKIPGANVLTF. For the CDR3, the DNA is TGCAGCGTTAAAATCCCTGGGGCCAACGTCCTGACTTTC. Full variable domain (rest looked up from reference TRBV29-1 and TRBJ2-6): SAVISQKPSRDICQRGTSLTIQCQVDSQVTMMFWYRQQPGQSLTLIATANQGSEATYESGFVIDKFPISRPNLTFSTLTVSNMSPEDSSIYLCSVKIPGANVLTFGAGSRLTVL.

The sample holds many counts of this clonotype. J is TRBJ1-2 and V is TRBV20-1, with a weak D call TRBD1 (5 bases). CDR1 is DFQATT, CDR2 SNEGSKA, per germline (reference sequence). The CDR3 consists of 11 residues. For the CDR3, the DNA is TGCATCACCCAAGCCGGGGGGGGCTACACCTTC. Translation gives CITQAGGGYTF.

This clonotype has ten or more counts. V gene TRBV2 combines with J gene TRBJ2-7, with no clear D. V lost 2 bases and J lost 2, with 25 bases in between. CDR3 length equals 19 residues. Germline CDR1 and CDR2: SNHLY and FYNNEI. The CDR3 DNA sequence: TGTGCCAGCAGTGAAAGGGCCAGCTTATATGGCATTGTTCCCTACGAGCAGTACTTC. This encodes CASSERASLYGIVPYEQYF.

Details on this clonotype: A much larger clone differs by one base, so this may be a read error. The rearrangement joins TRBV3-2 to TRBJ1-1. TRBV3-2 is assigned pseudogene status. This CDR3 spans 13 amino acids. The CDR3 sequence is CASSQAMLTEAFF. The DNA of the CDR3 is TGTGCCAGCAGCCAAGCGATGCTCACTGAAGCTTTCTTT.

This clonotype was found many times. The chain combines TRBV14 with TRBJ2-1, with D possibly being TRBD1 or TRBD2 (5 bases each). Germline CDR1 and CDR2: SGHDN and FVKESK. Between the trimmed V and J ends, which lost 4 bases and 4 bases, there was a span of 20 bases. The CDR3 covers 17 residues. CDR3 sequence: CASSLPAGWGIYNEQFF. CDR3 bases: TGTGCCAGCAGCCTCCCTGCAGGGTGGGGGATATACAATGAGCAGTTCTTC.

In its sample, this clonotype was seen once. The chain is built from TRBV7-2 and TRBJ2-7; 7 nucleotides line up with TRBD1. With 6 bases clipped from V and 4 bases from J, the junction kept 6 bases outside the gene matches. The CDR3 loop spans 13 amino acids. Germline CDR1 is SGHTA and CDR2 is FQGNSA. CDR3 loop: CASRSGTVYEQYF. CDR3 DNA: TGTGCCAGCAGATCCGGGACAGTATACGAGCAGTACTTC.

This clonotype was seen many times. This chain connects TRBV30 to TRBJ1-4; D unresolved. This CDR3 comprises 12 residues. The germline CDR1 and CDR2 sequences are GTSNPN and SVGIG (reference sequence). The germline V and J ends were trimmed by 0 bases and 8 bases, with 7 bases remaining between them. The CDR3 coding sequence is TGTGCCTGGAGTGTACTGGGGGAAAAACTGTTTTTT. This gives the protein CAWSVLGEKLFF.

The V gene is TRBV12-3 or TRBV12-4, the J gene TRBJ1-2; no definite D call. The CDR3 has 14 amino acids. Trimming removed 11 bases at V and 2 bases at J, with 18 bases between. For the CDR3, the DNA is TGTGCCTGCGGTTTGCGGGAACTCAACTATGGCTACACCTTC. Amino acids: CACGLRELNYGYTF.

The chain joins TRBV7-8 to TRBJ2-7; 9 bases fit TRBD1. Germline V gene sequence: CDR1 SGHVS, CDR2 FQNEAQ. V shed 11 bases, J shed 3 bases, and the junction held 8 bases outside the gene matches. CDR3 length equals 13 residues. The CDR3 reads CACEDRGDYEQYF. CDR3 coding DNA: TGTGCCTGCGAGGACAGGGGAGACTACGAGCAGTACTTC. Using reference TRBV7-8 and TRBJ2-7 for the parts outside the CDR3, the full variable domain is GAGVSQSPRYKVAKRGQDVALRCDPISGHVSLFWYQQALGQGPEFLTYFQNEAQLDKSGLPSDRFFAERPEGSVSTLKIQRTQQEDSAVYLCACEDRGDYEQYFGPGTRLTVT.

This rearrangement joins TRBV11-3 to TRBJ2-3; TRBD1 aligns across 7 bases. The V gene end was trimmed by 6 bases and the J gene end by 12 bases; junction bases not matched to a gene: 6. CDR1 SGHNT and CDR2 YENEEA come from the germline V gene. The CDR3 contains 11 residues. The CDR3 region is CASSKQGTQYF. The CDR3 DNA sequence: TGTGCCAGCAGTAAACAGGGGACCCAGTATTTT.

The rearrangement uses TRBV20-1 and TRBJ2-7; 9 bases are a match to TRBD1. Germline V lookup: CDR1 DFQATT, CDR2 SNEGSKA (reference sequence). With 4 bases clipped from V and 5 bases from J, the junction kept 3 bases outside the gene matches. The CDR3 has 12 amino acids. The CDR3 loop reads CSATRTGDEQYF. CDR3 nucleotides: TGCAGTGCTACGCGGACAGGGGACGAGCAGTACTTC.

This clonotype was recorded at least ten times. The rearrangement joins TRBV11-2 to TRBJ2-2, with D perhaps TRBD1 (6 bases). The V end was cut by 2 bases, the J end by 5 bases, with 6 bases between. CDR3 length: 13 amino acids. Germline CDR1 is SGHAT and CDR2 is FQNNGV. CDR3 protein: CASSLQGTGELFF. The CDR3 coding sequence is TGTGCCAGCAGCTTACAGGGGACCGGGGAGCTGTTTTTT. Combining the CDR3 with reference TRBV11-2 and TRBJ2-2 gives the whole variable domain EAGVAQSPRYKIIEKRQSVAFWCNPISGHATLYWYQQILGQGPKLLIQFQNNGVVDDSQLPKDRFSAERLKGVDSTLKIQPAKLEDSAVYLCASSLQGTGELFFGEGSRLTVL.

CDR3 protein: CASSLTHDSPLHF. The CDR3 DNA follows: TGCGCCAGCAGCTTGACACACGACTCACCCCTCCACTTT. The genes are TRBV5-1 and TRBJ1-6; unclear D gene. CDR1 SGHRS and CDR2 YFSETQ come from the germline V gene. The CDR3 spans 13 residues. V gave up 1 base and J gave up 10 bases, with 9 bases separating them.

This clonotype was found once. The junction shows a germline mismatch at one end, possibly a read error. The chain has TRBV15 and TRBJ2-3; D call uncertain. The CDR3 covers 17 residues. CDR1 and CDR2 from the germline V gene are LNHNV and YYDKDF (reference sequence). In DNA, the CDR3 is TGCGCCACCAGCAGGCCCCGCTTTGCCGGGTCAACAGATACGCAGTGTTTT. Protein: CATSRPRFAGSTDTQCF.

The CDR3 here is CASSLAGSFSGNTF. The CDR3 nucleotides are TGTGCCAGCAGCTTAGCGGGGTCCTTCTCTGGAAACACCTTC. V usage is TRBV7-2 and J usage is TRBJ1-2; D gene uncertain. The CDR3 covers 14 residues. The V gene's germline CDR1 is SGHTA and CDR2 FQGNSA. Trimming took 0 bases from V and 12 from J, leaving 17 bases between them.

Ten or more counts support this clonotype. V usage is TRBV2 and J usage is TRBJ1-6, with 10 bases aligning to TRBD1. J was trimmed by 8 bases and V by 6 bases; bases with no gene match: 7. The CDR3 length is 15 residues. Germline loops: CDR1 SNHLY, CDR2 FYNNEI. CDR3 amino acids: CASSGQGGGHSPLHF. In DNA form, the CDR3 reads TGTGCCAGCAGCGGACAGGGGGGCGGTCATTCACCCCTCCACTTT. Complete variable domain (other parts from reference TRBV2 and TRBJ1-6): EPEVTQTPSHQVTQMGQEVILRCVPISNHLYFYWYRQILGQKVEFLVSFYNNEISEKSEIFDDQFSVERPDGSNFTLKIRSTKLEDSAMYFCASSGQGGGHSPLHFGNGTRLTVT.

The table lists this clonotype with a few counts. A much larger clone is a single base away; this may be a read error. This chain joins TRBV5-5 and TRBJ1-2; 8 bases fit TRBD1. This CDR3 is built from 16 residues. Germline CDR1 and CDR2: SGHKS and YYEKEE (reference sequence). The DNA of the CDR3 is TGTGCCAGCGGCTTTGGAGGGACAGGAGGAAACTATGGCTACACCTTC. Protein: CASGFGGTGGNYGYTF.

This chain uses TRBV19 with TRBJ2-5; TRBD1 or TRBD2 may be the D gene (5 bases each). Trimming took 3 bases from V and 3 from J, leaving 14 bases between them. Germline-derived CDR1 and CDR2 are LNHDA and SQIVND (reference sequence). The CDR3 consists of 15 residues. Here the CDR3 DNA reads TGTGCCAGTAGTATGTACCCGGGGCTCAAAGAGACCCAGTACTTC. Translated: CASSMYPGLKETQYF.

The chain combines TRBV2 with TRBJ1-5; a weak D match, TRBD1 (5 bases). This CDR3 spans 14 amino acids. CDR1 and CDR2 from the germline V gene are SNHLY and FYNNEI. Trimming cost V 6 bases and J 5 bases, with 14 bases left between them. The CDR3 protein is CASRGDSPYQPQHF. The CDR3 DNA follows: TGTGCCAGCAGGGGTGACAGCCCGTATCAGCCCCAGCATTTT.

Many counts were recorded for this clonotype. The genes are TRBV5-1 and TRBJ2-3; D may be TRBD2 (6 bases). In germline, CDR1 is SGHRS, CDR2 YFSETQ. CDR3 length equals 13 residues. V was pared by 7 bases and J by 3 bases, with 12 bases between. The chain's CDR3 is CASSRSGTDTQYF. CDR3 sequence (DNA): TGCGCCAGCTCCAGGAGCGGGACAGATACGCAGTATTTT.

Here the CDR3 DNA reads TGCGCCAGCAGCTTGGGGGCTGGGACGGGGACCTACGAGCAGTACTTC. It yields the protein CASSLGAGTGTYEQYF. The chain employs TRBV5-1 and TRBJ2-7; D possibly uses TRBD1 or TRBD2 (5 bases each). Trimming cost V 0 bases and J 2 bases, with 15 bases left between them. The germline V gene encodes CDR1 SGHRS and CDR2 YFSETQ. This CDR3 is 16 amino acids long.

The chain couples TRBV15 to TRBJ1-3, with 7 bases that match TRBD1. With V trimmed by 2 bases and J by 4 bases, 8 bases remained unmatched. The CDR3 runs to 16 residues. The germline CDR1 and CDR2 sequences are LNHNV and YYDKDF (reference sequence). CDR3 protein: CATSRRGGGSGNTIYF. The CDR3 DNA follows: TGTGCCACCAGCAGACGAGGAGGGGGCTCCGGAAACACCATATATTTT. Variable domain in full (rest from reference TRBV15 and TRBJ1-3): DAMVIQNPRYQVTQFGKPVTLSCSQTLNHNVMYWYQQKSSQAPKLLFHYYDKDFNNEADTPDNFQSRRPNTSFCFLDIRSPGLGDTAMYLCATSRRGGGSGNTIYFGEGSWLTVV.